This passage covers 29 T cell receptor beta chains from one sample sequenced in a study of blood T cell repertoires in COVID-19. Repertoires were generated with immunoSEQ multiplex PCR, while TCRdb's copy carries only in-frame clones and drops some. The profile shows approximately 69,000 clones, 60% to 80% of them singletons. Sequenced material: peripheral blood. These receptors were taken from a human donor in a cohort sampled during active COVID-19.

The chain joins TRBV6-6 to TRBJ1-1, with D possibly TRBD1 on 6 matching bases. This CDR3 region has 14 residues. CDR1 MNHNY and CDR2 SVGAGI come from the germline V gene (reference sequence). V lost 7 bases to trimming and J lost 3 bases, with 15 bases between them. The CDR3 region is CASTQDSFDTEAFF. For the CDR3, the DNA is TGTGCCAGCACCCAGGACAGTTTTGACACTGAAGCTTTCTTT.

A remark on this clone: The sample has other DNA sequences that encode this CDR3 too. The V gene is TRBV5-1, the J gene TRBJ1-2, with 7 bases lining up with TRBD1. Germline CDR1 SGHRS, CDR2 YFSETQ. The ends lost 4 bases at V and 2 bases at J; junction bases unmatched: 5. The CDR3 covers 14 residues. In nucleotides, the CDR3 is TGCGCCAGCAGCAGGGCAGGGGGGAACTATGGCTACACCTTC. It is translated as CASSRAGGNYGYTF.

This clone was counted a few times. This sequence joins TRBV5-6 and TRBJ2-3; 8 nucleotides match TRBD1. Germline V lookup: CDR1 SGHDT, CDR2 YYEEEE. This CDR3 contains 16 residues. V shed 5 bases and J 2 bases; nucleotides not matched to a gene: 10. The CDR3 DNA reads TGTGCCAGCAGTTCTCGATCGGGACAGGACACAGATACGCAGTATTTT. Translated: CASSSRSGQDTDTQYF.

V and J are TRBV6-5 and TRBJ2-2; a possible D gene is TRBD2 (5 bases). The ends were cut back, 0 bases at V and 2 bases at J, with 10 bases in the middle. Germline loops: CDR1 MNHEY, CDR2 SVGAGI. The CDR3 totals 16 residues. The CDR3 reads CASSYSFTSNTGELFF. The CDR3 region has the DNA TGTGCCAGCAGTTACTCGTTTACTAGTAACACCGGGGAGCTGTTTTTT.

The V and J genes are TRBV7-8 and TRBJ1-4; D not resolved. The length of the CDR3 is 16 residues. Germline V gene lookup returns CDR1 SGHVS and CDR2 FQNEAQ. Between the trimmed V and J ends, which lost 0 bases and 0 bases, there was a span of 8 bases. CDR3 DNA sequence: TGTGCCAGCAGCTTAGCGGCGGCCGCAACTAATGAAAAACTGTTTTTT. Translation gives CASSLAAAATNEKLFF.

This chain joins TRBV5-1 and TRBJ1-2; 7 bases fit TRBD1. The CDR3 is 16 amino acids. V was clipped by 4 bases and J by 2 bases; unmatched bases: 11. Per germline, CDR1 SGHRS and CDR2 YFSETQ. The CDR3 nucleotides read TGCGCCAGCAGCACCGGACAGGACCCCCCAAACTATGGCTACACCTTC. Amino acid sequence: CASSTGQDPPNYGYTF.

The chain couples TRBV6-1 to TRBJ2-3; weak D call: TRBD1 (6 bases). From germline, CDR1 is MNHNS and CDR2 SASEGT. V was shortened by 2 bases and J by 0 bases, with 12 bases between the two germline ends. The length of the CDR3 is 16 residues. The CDR3 is CASSEFPGASTDTQYF. The CDR3 DNA reads as TGTGCCAGCAGTGAATTCCCAGGGGCGAGCACAGATACGCAGTATTTT.

The CDR3 spells CASSFQGTYNEQFF. CDR3 bases: TGTGCCAGCAGTTTCCAGGGAACGTACAATGAGCAGTTCTTC. The J gene is TRBJ2-1, the V gene TRBV27, with D perhaps TRBD1 (5 bases). The CDR3 consists of 14 residues. Germline loops: CDR1 MNHEY, CDR2 SMNVEV (reference sequence). Trimming pared 3 bases from V and 4 bases from J, leaving 10 bases between.

J is TRBJ2-1 and V is TRBV14, with D maybe TRBD2 (5 bases). The CDR3 runs to 15 residues. The V gene's germline CDR1 is SGHDN and CDR2 FVKESK. The V and J ends lost 4 bases and 1 base respectively, with 11 bases between them. CDR3 region: CASSPREGSYNEQFF. The CDR3, as DNA: TGTGCCAGCAGCCCTCGGGAAGGGTCCTACAATGAGCAGTTCTTC.

This clone is a singleton in its sample. The chain carries TRBV28 and TRBJ2-1, with unresolved D. Germline CDR1 and CDR2: MDHEN and SYDVKM. The CDR3 consists of 16 residues. Trimming removed 5 bases from V and 2 bases from J, with 16 bases in between. The CDR3 is CASSPSRGGPYNEQFF. The CDR3 DNA follows: TGTGCCAGCAGTCCCTCCCGAGGCGGCCCCTACAATGAGCAGTTCTTC.

The chain employs TRBV5-1 and TRBJ2-7, with 10 positions matching TRBD1. CDR1 and CDR2 (germline): SGHRS, YFSETQ. This CDR3 is built from 13 residues. V was clipped by 3 bases and J by 6 bases; unmatched bases: 3. DNA of the CDR3: TGCGCCAGCAGCTGGGGACAGGGGACCGAGCAGTACTTC. This translates into CASSWGQGTEQYF.

The count of this clone is one. V gene TRBV18 combines with J gene TRBJ2-3; no firm D call. The CDR3 consists of 13 residues. V dropped 3 bases and J dropped 0 bases, with 4 bases sitting between them. Germline CDR1 is KGHSH and CDR2 is LQKENI. This CDR3 is CASSPASTDTQYF. The CDR3 DNA reads as TGTGCCAGCTCACCGGCCAGCACAGATACGCAGTATTTT. Full variable domain (outside the CDR3, taken from reference TRBV18 and TRBJ2-3): NAGVMQNPRHLVRRRGQEARLRCSPMKGHSHVYWYRQLPEEGLKFMVYLQKENIIDESGMPKERFSAEFPKEGPSILRIQQVVRGDSAAYFCASSPASTDTQYFGPGTRLTVL.

The chain couples TRBV5-5 to TRBJ2-5; D ambiguous. Trimming pared 3 bases from V and 0 bases from J, leaving 6 bases between. The CDR3 has 13 residues. Germline lookup yields CDR1 SGHKS and CDR2 YYEKEE (reference sequence). The CDR3, as DNA: TGTGCCAGCAGCTCGTTTAACCAAGAGACCCAGTACTTC. It specifies CASSSFNQETQYF.

The gene calls are TRBV29-1 and TRBJ2-1; D is ambiguous. The ends were cut back, 4 bases at V and 3 bases at J, with 7 bases in the middle. This CDR3 region has 12 residues. Germline V gene lookup returns CDR1 SQVTM and CDR2 ANQGSEA. In nucleotides, the CDR3 is TGCAGCGTTGGGGCCGGCTACAATGAGCAGTTCTTC. Its translation: CSVGAGYNEQFF.

This chain connects TRBV5-1 to TRBJ2-1, with 11 bases matching TRBD2. The CDR3 runs 15 residues. Germline values: CDR1 SGHRS, CDR2 YFSETQ. J lost 3 bases, V lost 7 bases, and 6 bases had no gene match. The CDR3 loop reads CASRTLAGGYNEQFF. CDR3 coding DNA: TGCGCCAGCCGGACCCTAGCGGGGGGCTACAATGAGCAGTTCTTC.

CDR3 region: CASNPGQGTYEQYF. The CDR3 DNA sequence: TGTGCCAGCAACCCGGGACAGGGCACCTACGAGCAGTACTTC. The chain employs TRBV28 and TRBJ2-7, with 9 bases that match TRBD1. V was clipped by 7 bases and J by 2 bases; unmatched bases: 6. This CDR3 region has 14 residues. The germline gives CDR1 MDHEN, CDR2 SYDVKM.

J is TRBJ2-1 and V is TRBV11-3, with 9 bases fitting TRBD2. Trimming removed 3 bases from V and 3 bases from J; junction bases left unmatched: 3. Germline CDR1 is SGHNT and CDR2 is YENEEA. The CDR3 sequence is 15 residues long. This chain's CDR3 is CASSFSGGYYNEQFF. The CDR3 DNA reads as TGTGCCAGCAGCTTTAGCGGGGGATACTACAATGAGCAGTTCTTC.

This sequence joins TRBV7-2 and TRBJ1-5; 8 nucleotides line up with TRBD1. In germline, CDR1 is SGHTA, CDR2 FQGNSA. V shed 5 bases, J shed 4 bases, and the junction held 4 bases outside the gene matches. The length of the CDR3 is 14 residues. The CDR3 DNA sequence: TGTGCCAGCAGCCAACGACAGGGGAATCAGCCCCAGCATTTT. Amino acids: CASSQRQGNQPQHF.

CDR3 residues: CAISRDRVHGYTF. The CDR3, as DNA: TGTGCCATCAGTAGGGACAGGGTCCATGGCTACACCTTC. The genes are TRBV10-3 and TRBJ1-2; TRBD1 matches at 9 bases. V lost 5 bases to trimming and J lost 6 bases; unmatched junction nucleotides: 4. Per germline, CDR1 ENHRY and CDR2 SYGVKD. This CDR3 is built from 13 residues.

This clone was seen only once. The rearrangement links TRBV5-1 to TRBJ1-2, with TRBD1 identical over 8 bases. This CDR3 has 15 residues. Germline CDR1 SGHRS, CDR2 YFSETQ. Germline trimming cut 4 bases from V and 3 bases from J; bases unmatched to any gene: 8. CDR3 in amino acids: CASSIPGTGDYGYTF. The CDR3 DNA reads as TGCGCCAGCAGCATTCCCGGGACAGGCGACTATGGCTACACCTTC.

This sequence joins TRBV5-1 and TRBJ2-7; 11 bases match TRBD1. CDR3 length: 16 residues. CDR1 is SGHRS, CDR2 YFSETQ, per germline. The J segment lost 2 bases and the V segment lost 0 bases, leaving 4 bases of the junction unmatched. The CDR3 DNA reads TGCGCCAGCAGCTTGGCCGCGGGACAGGGGGCCTACGAGCAGTACTTC. Translation: CASSLAAGQGAYEQYF.

This chain joins TRBV28 and TRBJ2-4; TRBD1 is a possible D gene (5 bases). There are 15 residues in the CDR3. From germline, CDR1 is MDHEN and CDR2 SYDVKM. V lost 0 bases and J lost 4, with 10 bases in between. DNA of the CDR3: TGTGCCAGCAGTTTATGGCAGGGAAGGAAAAACATTCAGTACTTC. This sequence encodes CASSLWQGRKNIQYF. Looking up the rest from reference TRBV28 and TRBJ2-4 gives the full variable domain: DVKVTQSSRYLVKRTGEKVFLECVQDMDHENMFWYRQDPGLGLRLIYFSYDVKMKEKGDIPEGYSVSREKKERFSLILESASTNQTSMYLCASSLWQGRKNIQYFGAGTRLSVL.

V and J are TRBV25-1 and TRBJ2-2; 13 bases map to TRBD2. The junction had 2 bases not matched to a gene; V was cut back by 3 bases and J by 1 base. From germline, CDR1 is MGHDK and CDR2 SYGVNS. This CDR3 is built from 17 residues. The CDR3 spells CASSDWTSGGNTGELFF. CDR3 sequence (DNA): TGTGCCAGCAGTGATTGGACTAGCGGGGGGAACACCGGGGAGCTGTTTTTT.

A remark on this clone: The junction departs from germline at one end; a sequencing error may be responsible. The chain recombines TRBV27 with TRBJ1-1, with a possible D match to TRBD1 (6 bases). CDR3 size: 16 residues. CDR1 is MNHEY and CDR2 is SMNVEV in the germline V gene (reference sequence). CDR3 residues: CASSLLGGQGRTEAFF. CDR3 in DNA: TGTGCCAGCAGCTTATTGGGGGGGCAGGGGCGGACTGAAGCTTTCTTT.

This chain links TRBV3-1 (or the pseudogene TRBV3-2) with TRBJ2-7; TRBD1 is a possible D gene (5 bases). V gave up 4 bases and J gave up 3 bases, with 16 bases separating them. Germline V CDR1 and CDR2: LGHDT, YNNKEL (reference sequence). The CDR3 contains 15 residues. DNA for the CDR3: TGTGCCAGCAGCCGCACCCTAACAGGAGTCTACGAGCAGTACTTC. This sequence encodes CASSRTLTGVYEQYF.

For the CDR3, the DNA is TGTGCCATCAGTGTAGAGGCGTACGAGCAGTACTTC. It yields the protein CAISVEAYEQYF. V gene TRBV10-3 combines with J gene TRBJ2-7; D uncertain. Germline lookup yields CDR1 ENHRY and CDR2 SYGVKD. The CDR3 has 12 amino acids. Trimming removed 4 bases at V and 4 bases at J, with 8 bases between.

V gene TRBV5-1 combines with J gene TRBJ2-2; D not certain. V lost 0 bases to trimming and J lost 3 bases, with 6 bases between them. CDR3 length: 14 residues. Looked up from germline, CDR1 is SGHRS and CDR2 is YFSETQ. DNA for the CDR3: TGCGCCAGCAGCTTGGCGGTCGACACCGGGGAGCTGTTTTTT. It codes for CASSLAVDTGELFF.

This clone is categorized as medium-sized. The junction and the germline gene differ at one end; a read error may be behind it. In DNA, the CDR3 is TGTGCCAGCAGAGAAGACAGGGGGGACAATCAGCCCCAGCATTTT. Encoded protein: CASREDRGDNQPQHF. The chain carries TRBV6-1 and TRBJ1-5; 9 nucleotides agree with TRBD1. Per the germline V gene, CDR1 is MNHNS and CDR2 is SASEGT. The CDR3 totals 15 residues.

This rearrangement joins TRBV11-2 to TRBJ1-6; D may be TRBD1 (5 bases). The CDR3 runs to 16 residues. Germline values: CDR1 SGHAT, CDR2 FQNNGV. With 5 bases removed from V and 9 bases from J, the gap between germline ends came to 20 bases. The CDR3 nucleotides are TGTGCCAGCAGCCCTGCCATGGGGGGGTTAGGTTCACCCCTCCACTTT. Encoded protein: CASSPAMGGLGSPLHF.